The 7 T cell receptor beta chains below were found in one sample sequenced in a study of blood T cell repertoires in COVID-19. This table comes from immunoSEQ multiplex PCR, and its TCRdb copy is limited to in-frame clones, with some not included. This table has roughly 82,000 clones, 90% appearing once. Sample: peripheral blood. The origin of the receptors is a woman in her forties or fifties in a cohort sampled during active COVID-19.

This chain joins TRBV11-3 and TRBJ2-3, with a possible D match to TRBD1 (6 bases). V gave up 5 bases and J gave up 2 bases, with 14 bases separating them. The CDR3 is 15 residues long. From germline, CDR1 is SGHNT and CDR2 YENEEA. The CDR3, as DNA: TGTGCCAGCAGCCTCGGGACAATCCACACAGATACGCAGTATTTT. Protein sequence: CASSLGTIHTDTQYF. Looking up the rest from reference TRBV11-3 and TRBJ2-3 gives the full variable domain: EAGVVQSPRYKIIEKKQPVAFWCNPISGHNTLYWYLQNLGQGPELLIRYENEEAVDDSQLPKDRFSAERLKGVDSTLKIQPAELGDSAVYLCASSLGTIHTDTQYFGPGTRLTVL.

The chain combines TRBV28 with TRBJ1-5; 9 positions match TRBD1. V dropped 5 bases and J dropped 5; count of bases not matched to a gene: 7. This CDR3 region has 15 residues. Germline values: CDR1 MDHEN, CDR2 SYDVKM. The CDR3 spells CASSLPGQGYQPQHF. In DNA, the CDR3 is TGTGCCAGCAGTCTTCCGGGACAGGGTTATCAGCCCCAGCATTTT.

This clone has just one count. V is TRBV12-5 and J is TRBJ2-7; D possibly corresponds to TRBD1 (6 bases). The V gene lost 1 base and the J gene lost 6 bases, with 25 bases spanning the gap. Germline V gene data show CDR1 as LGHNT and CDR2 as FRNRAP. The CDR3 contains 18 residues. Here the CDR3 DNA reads TGTGCTAGTGGTTTGGCGGTCGAAGGACAGCCTGCGAGAACCGAGCAGTACTTC. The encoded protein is CASGLAVEGQPARTEQYF.

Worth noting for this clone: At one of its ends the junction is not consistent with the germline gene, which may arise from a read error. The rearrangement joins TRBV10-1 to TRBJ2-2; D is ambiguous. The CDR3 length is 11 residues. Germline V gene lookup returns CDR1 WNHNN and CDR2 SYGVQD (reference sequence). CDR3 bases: TGCGCCACCAGTTTCGGGGGGGAGCTGTTTTTT. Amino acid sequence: CATSFGGELFF.

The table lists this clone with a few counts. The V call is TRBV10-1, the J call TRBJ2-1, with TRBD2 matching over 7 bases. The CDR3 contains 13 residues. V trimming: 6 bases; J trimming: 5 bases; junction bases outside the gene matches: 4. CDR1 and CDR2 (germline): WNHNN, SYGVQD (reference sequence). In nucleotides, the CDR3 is TGCGCCAGCAGCCCAGCGGGAAACAATGAGCAGTTCTTC. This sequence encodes CASSPAGNNEQFF.

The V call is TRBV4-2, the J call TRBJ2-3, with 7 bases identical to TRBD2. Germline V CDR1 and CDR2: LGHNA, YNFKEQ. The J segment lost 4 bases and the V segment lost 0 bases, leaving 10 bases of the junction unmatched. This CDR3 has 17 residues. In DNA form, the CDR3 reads TGTGCCAGCAGCCAAGATGCTCGCGGGAGAACGCCAGATACGCAGTATTTT. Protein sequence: CASSQDARGRTPDTQYF.

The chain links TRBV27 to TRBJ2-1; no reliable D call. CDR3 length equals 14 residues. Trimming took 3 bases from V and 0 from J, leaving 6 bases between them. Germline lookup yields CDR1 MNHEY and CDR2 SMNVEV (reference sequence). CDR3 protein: CASSFPGSYNEQFF. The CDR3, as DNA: TGTGCCAGCAGTTTTCCGGGCTCCTACAATGAGCAGTTCTTC.